The 11 T cell receptor beta chains in this list originate from one sample, sequenced in a study of Ad26.COV2.S vaccination and SARS-CoV-2 variants. The table came from immunoSEQ multiplex PCR; TCRdb's copy has only in-frame clones and leaves some out. The profile covers approximately 340,000 clones, with around 92% appearing a single time and 3.5% to 4.5% taken by the ten largest. Sequences were derived from peripheral blood, sampled after recovery from COVID-19. The receptors were sampled from a human donor who had recovered from COVID-19.

This sequence joins TRBV5-4 and TRBJ1-1; D remains ambiguous. There are 11 residues in the CDR3. V dropped 0 bases and J dropped 8 bases, with 5 bases sitting between them. Germline CDR1 is SGHNT and CDR2 is YYREEE (reference sequence). The CDR3 sequence is CASSLEGEAFF. The CDR3 DNA sequence: TGTGCCAGCAGCTTGGAAGGGGAAGCTTTCTTT.

This sequence joins TRBV5-1 and TRBJ2-3; 9 bases align to TRBD2. V lost 1 base and J lost 3; bases outside the gene matches: 3. CDR3 length: 15 residues. The germline V gene encodes CDR1 SGHRS and CDR2 YFSETQ. The CDR3 bases are TGCGCCAGCAGCTTGCTAGCGGGAAGGACAGATACGCAGTATTTT. It encodes CASSLLAGRTDTQYF.

A remark on this clone: This specimen includes other DNA sequences encoding the same CDR3. The DNA for the CDR3 is TGCGCCAGCAGCTCGGAGGGGAACACTGAAGCTTTCTTT. Protein: CASSSEGNTEAFF. The gene calls are TRBV5-1 and TRBJ1-1; D ambiguous. In germline, CDR1 is SGHRS, CDR2 YFSETQ. There are 13 residues in the CDR3. V was shortened by 3 bases and J by 1 base, with 7 bases between the two germline ends.

The CDR3 DNA sequence: TGTGCCAGTAGTATTAAGACAGGGGGCGCTCCCGGGGAGCTGTTTTTT. Protein sequence: CASSIKTGGAPGELFF. The rearrangement links TRBV19 to TRBJ2-2; TRBD1 aligns across 10 bases. Germline CDR1 reads LNHDA; CDR2 reads SQIVND (reference sequence). The ends lost 3 bases at V and 6 bases at J; junction bases unmatched: 7. The CDR3 loop spans 16 amino acids.

The gene calls are TRBV18 and TRBJ1-1; a possible D gene is TRBD1 (5 bases). The CDR3 extends over 16 amino acids. Trimming stripped 3 bases from V and 5 bases from J, with 19 bases between. CDR1 KGHSH and CDR2 LQKENI come from the germline V gene. The CDR3 reads CASSPPAVGAGTEAFF. CDR3 nucleotides: TGTGCCAGCTCACCGCCGGCAGTCGGGGCAGGGACTGAAGCTTTCTTT. Looking up the rest from reference TRBV18 and TRBJ1-1 gives the full variable domain: NAGVMQNPRHLVRRRGQEARLRCSPMKGHSHVYWYRQLPEEGLKFMVYLQKENIIDESGMPKERFSAEFPKEGPSILRIQQVVRGDSAAYFCASSPPAVGAGTEAFFGQGTRLTVV.

As DNA, the CDR3 is TGTGCCAGCAGTGACCGGGACGCCACAGATACGCAGTATTTT. Its translation is CASSDRDATDTQYF. The chain carries TRBV27 and TRBJ2-3, with D possibly called TRBD1 or TRBD2 (5 bases each). With 5 bases removed from V and 2 bases from J, the gap between germline ends came to 11 bases. CDR1 and CDR2 from the germline V gene are MNHEY and SMNVEV (reference sequence). The length of the CDR3 is 14 residues.

This chain uses TRBV27 with TRBJ1-5; perhaps TRBD1 as D (5 bases). The germline CDR1 and CDR2 sequences are MNHEY and SMNVEV (reference sequence). Between the trimmed V and J ends, which lost 6 bases and 3 bases, there was a span of 12 bases. This CDR3 spans 14 amino acids. CDR3 loop: CASRRRGDNQPQHF. The DNA of the CDR3 is TGTGCCAGCAGACGGCGGGGCGACAATCAGCCCCAGCATTTT.

This chain uses TRBV19 with TRBJ2-2, with D tentatively TRBD1 (6 bases). V was shortened by 8 bases and J by 2 bases, with 15 bases between the two germline ends. The CDR3 is 15 amino acids. CDR1 and CDR2 (germline): LNHDA, SQIVND (reference sequence). DNA for the CDR3: TGTGCCAGTTTCGACTCGGGACAAAACACCGGGGAGCTGTTTTTT. This translates into CASFDSGQNTGELFF.

The chain carries TRBV6-1 and TRBJ1-1, with TRBD1 as a possible D gene (5 bases). V gave up 2 bases and J gave up 6 bases, with 13 bases separating them. Per germline, CDR1 MNHNS and CDR2 SASEGT. This CDR3 has 14 amino acids. The CDR3 nucleotides read TGTGCCAGCAGTGAATATAGGGGCGGGTCTGAAGCTTTCTTT. Translation: CASSEYRGGSEAFF.

This rearrangement joins TRBV18 to TRBJ1-4; D is unclear. The CDR3 extends over 13 amino acids. With 3 bases removed from V and 8 bases from J, the gap between germline ends came to 10 bases. Germline V gene data show CDR1 as KGHSH and CDR2 as LQKENI. The CDR3 loop is CASSPRLEEKLFF. CDR3 coding DNA: TGTGCCAGCTCACCTAGGTTAGAAGAAAAACTGTTTTTT.

J is TRBJ2-1 and V is TRBV5-4, with 9 positions matching TRBD1. The CDR3 has 15 residues. Germline CDR1 and CDR2: SGHNT and YYREEE (reference sequence). Unmatched junction bases numbered 11, after V lost 5 bases and J lost 8 bases. CDR3 in amino acids: CASSPRTGVVDEQFF. The CDR3 DNA follows: TGTGCCAGCAGTCCCCGGACAGGGGTTGTAGATGAGCAGTTCTTC.